This T cell receptor (beta chain) was captured in a study of blood T cell repertoires in COVID-19. At the level of the study: Both acute and convalescent COVID-19 samples were obtained from the United States, Italy and Spain. PBMCs, B-cell-depleted T cells, or T cells were the source of the cDNA or gDNA that made up the material.

The count of this clone is one. Original analysis: Amplifying reference gene primers gave estimates of nucleated cell counts. The protocol was immunoSEQ multiplex PCR, while the TCRdb copy is restricted to in-frame clones and leaves out a portion. From that table come the V and J calls and clone size; the DNA was used to work out D and trimming. The sample records approximately 200,000 clones, around 75% being singletons. Germline V CDR1 and CDR2: LNHDA, SQIVND (reference sequence). The V end lost 5 bases, the J end lost 7 bases, and 21 bases lay between the germline ends. The CDR3 is 16 residues long.

The origin of this receptor is a human donor in a cohort sampled during active COVID-19. Sample: peripheral blood. The V and J genes are TRBV19 and TRBJ2-4; D is possibly TRBD2 (5 bases). CDR3 loop: CASSFLDSPRVNIQYF. The CDR3 DNA follows: TGTGCCAGTAGTTTTCTAGACTCGCCGAGGGTTAACATTCAGTACTTC.